Below, one T cell receptor beta chain is given with its context. The cohort comprised adults aged 18 to 89 years residing in 20 to 25 US areas. Cohort allocation depended upon clinical history that participants reported. The sample is drawn from a study of blood T cell repertoires in COVID-19. Across the whole study: Donors in the United States, Italy and Spain gave samples during acute or convalescent COVID-19. T cells, B-cell-depleted T cells, or PBMCs supplied cDNA or gDNA.

Clones were read by immunoSEQ multiplex PCR, and TCRdb kept only the in-frame ones, dropping some. The data show some 110,000 clones, 84% seen once. CDR1 is LGHDT, CDR2 YNNKEL, per germline (reference sequence). The CDR3 is 12 amino acids. V shed 4 bases and J shed 13 bases, with 14 bases lying between them. The clonotype comes from a woman aged 30 to 39 who had recovered from COVID-19. The rearrangement joins TRBV3-1 (or the pseudogene TRBV3-2) to TRBJ2-4; no definite D call. What was sequenced was PBMCs or T cells enriched from blood (not recorded which). CDR3 region: CASSLAGSLQYF. CDR3 nucleotides: TGTGCCAGCAGCCTCGCCGGGTCGCTCCAGTACTTC.